One sample yielded the 26 T cell receptor beta chains listed below, sequenced in a study of memory CD4+ T cells and cytomegalovirus serostatus. Measured with immunoSEQ multiplex PCR; TCRdb has only the in-frame clones, and not every one. Here the sample spans around 40,000 clones, around 79% being singletons. Single viable CD3+CD4+CD8-CD45RO+ cells were sorted as the memory CD4+ T cells. The sample consisted of memory CD4+ T cells from blood. The receptors were sampled from an adult in good health and CMV-seronegative.

The V gene is TRBV19, the J gene TRBJ2-1; 11 bases align to TRBD2. The germline CDR1 and CDR2 sequences are LNHDA and SQIVND (reference sequence). Trimming cost V 5 bases and J 0 bases; bases outside gene matches: 3. The CDR3 is 16 amino acids. The CDR3 region has the DNA TGTGCCAGTAGTTCTAGCGGGGGGCTCTCCTACAATGAGCAGTTCTTC. It specifies CASSSSGGLSYNEQFF. The whole variable domain, filled in from reference TRBV19 and TRBJ2-1, reads DGGITQSPKYLFRKEGQNVTLSCEQNLNHDAMYWYRQDPGQGLRLIYYSQIVNDFQKGDIAEGYSVSREKKESFPLTVTSAQKNPTAFYLCASSSSGGLSYNEQFFGPGTRLTVL.

V and J are TRBV5-1 and TRBJ1-3; D is possibly TRBD1 (5 bases). The CDR3 contains 13 residues. Per the germline V gene, CDR1 is SGHRS and CDR2 is YFSETQ. Trimming stripped 4 bases from V and 5 bases from J, with 10 bases between. The DNA for the CDR3 is TGCGCCAGCAGCATGGGGCCGCGAAACACCATATATTTT. This encodes CASSMGPRNTIYF.

The chain recombines TRBV11-2 with TRBJ1-1; no clear D gene. The CDR3 has 11 amino acids. The germline gives CDR1 SGHAT, CDR2 FQNNGV. Deletions cut 4 bases from V and 12 bases from J, with 12 bases between. The CDR3 region is CASSSPRPTFF. The CDR3 bases are TGTGCCAGCAGCTCCCCGAGGCCCACTTTCTTT.

This clone turned up a few times. The chain uses TRBV7-9 and TRBJ1-2; D call uncertain. The CDR3 sequence is 14 residues long. The germline gives CDR1 SEHNR, CDR2 FQNEAQ (reference sequence). Trimming cost V 1 base and J 6 bases, with 12 bases left between them. The CDR3 coding sequence is TGTGCCAGCAGCTTAGAGGGTTTAACAGATGGCTACACCTTC. This translates into CASSLEGLTDGYTF.

This chain connects TRBV2 to TRBJ1-4; tentative D call: TRBD1 (5 bases). This CDR3 comprises 13 residues. Germline values: CDR1 SNHLY, CDR2 FYNNEI. The ends were cut back, 4 bases at V and 8 bases at J, with 11 bases in the middle. The CDR3 coding sequence is TGTGCCAGCAGTGTCAGGGTCAGGGAAAAACTGTTTTTT. This translates into CASSVRVREKLFF.

The rearrangement links TRBV29-1 to TRBJ1-2; the D is unclear. From germline, CDR1 is SQVTM and CDR2 ANQGSEA. The CDR3 spans 13 residues. The V end was cut by 6 bases, the J end by 2 bases, with 13 bases between. CDR3 region: CSVPRRLNYGYTF. The CDR3 DNA reads as TGCAGCGTACCAAGGCGGTTAAACTATGGCTACACCTTC.

The gene calls are TRBV4-1 and TRBJ1-4, with 10 bases fitting TRBD1. This CDR3 spans 14 amino acids. Germline V gives CDR1 MGHRA, CDR2 YSYEKL. V shed 0 bases and J 10 bases; nucleotides not matched to a gene: 2. The DNA of the CDR3 is TGCGCCAGCAGCCAAGAAGGACAGGGGGGAAAACTGTTTTTT. Its protein is CASSQEGQGGKLFF.

CDR3 sequence: CSVEGGGALDGYTF. In DNA form, the CDR3 reads TGCAGCGTTGAAGGGGGGGGAGCCCTCGATGGCTACACCTTC. The V and J genes are TRBV29-1 and TRBJ1-2; weak D call: TRBD1 (5 bases). CDR1 is SQVTM, CDR2 ANQGSEA, per germline. V lost 1 base and J lost 6, with 15 bases in between. CDR3 length: 14 amino acids.

V is TRBV6-1 and J is TRBJ1-1; D is undetermined. The V gene lost 3 bases and the J gene lost 10 bases, with 15 bases spanning the gap. The CDR3 runs to 13 residues. Germline assignment: CDR1 MNHNS and CDR2 SASEGT. The CDR3 loop reads CASSDRRVPGAFF. The CDR3 DNA is TGTGCCAGCAGTGACCGTCGTGTACCTGGAGCTTTCTTT.

The chain employs TRBV28 and TRBJ1-6, with TRBD1 identical over 9 bases. This CDR3 has 17 residues. Germline loops: CDR1 MDHEN, CDR2 SYDVKM. V was clipped by 6 bases and J by 6 bases; unmatched bases: 12. The CDR3 bases are TGTGCCAGCAGGCCCTGGGGGGCGGGACAGGGTAATTCACCCCTCCACTTT. Amino acids: CASRPWGAGQGNSPLHF.

The chain couples TRBV2 to TRBJ2-1; 7 bases agree with TRBD1. V lost 6 bases and J lost 6; bases outside the gene matches: 8. The CDR3 totals 14 residues. Germline V CDR1 and CDR2: SNHLY, FYNNEI. DNA for the CDR3: TGTGCCAGCAGCGACAGGGTATCGATCAATGAGCAGTTCTTC. Translating gives CASSDRVSINEQFF.

The J gene is TRBJ2-3, the V gene TRBV23-1; D is perhaps TRBD2 (7 bases). TRBV23-1 is flagged as an ORF with uncertain function. Trimming shortened V by 0 bases and J by 2 bases, and 24 bases separated the two germline ends. The CDR3 spans 20 residues. As DNA, the CDR3 is TGCGCCAGCAGTCAATCCACCCAGAGGGGGGGATTATTTGACACAGATACGCAGTATTTT. Protein product: CASSQSTQRGGLFDTDTQYF.

In nucleotides, the CDR3 is TGTGCCAGCAGTGAAAACAGGGGCAATGAGCAGTTCTTC. It is translated as CASSENRGNEQFF. The chain carries TRBV2 and TRBJ2-1, with 7 bases matching TRBD1. Germline CDR1 reads SNHLY; CDR2 reads FYNNEI. The V gene end was trimmed by 2 bases and the J gene end by 6 bases; junction bases not matched to a gene: 1. The CDR3 is 13 residues long.

The chain carries TRBV5-4 and TRBJ2-2, with D possibly TRBD1 on 5 matching bases. CDR3 length: 16 residues. CDR1 is SGHNT, CDR2 YYREEE, per germline (reference sequence). Trimming shortened V by 0 bases and J by 1 base, and 10 bases separated the two germline ends. The CDR3 region has the DNA TGTGCCAGCAGCTTGGCGCAGGGTAGGAACACCGGGGAGCTGTTTTTT. Translation gives CASSLAQGRNTGELFF. Full variable domain (rest looked up from reference TRBV5-4 and TRBJ2-2): ETGVTQSPTHLIKTRGQQVTLRCSSQSGHNTVSWYQQALGQGPQFIFQYYREEENGRGNFPPRFSGLQFPNYSSELNVNALELDDSALYLCASSLAQGRNTGELFFGEGSRLTVL.

The chain uses TRBV15 and TRBJ1-2; D might be TRBD1 (5 bases). There are 20 residues in the CDR3. V shed 1 base and J shed 4 bases, with 28 bases lying between them. CDR1 and CDR2 from the germline V gene are LNHNV and YYDKDF (reference sequence). DNA for the CDR3: TGTGCCACCAGCAGAGGGGGGGTGAGCCCCGGGGAACCAAATCTCTATGGCTACACCTTC. Residues: CATSRGGVSPGEPNLYGYTF. Full variable domain (remainder filled in from reference TRBV15 and TRBJ1-2): DAMVIQNPRYQVTQFGKPVTLSCSQTLNHNVMYWYQQKSSQAPKLLFHYYDKDFNNEADTPDNFQSRRPNTSFCFLDIRSPGLGDTAMYLCATSRGGVSPGEPNLYGYTFGSGTRLTVV.

The chain employs TRBV9 and TRBJ2-1; 7 nucleotides agree with TRBD1. The ends lost 0 bases at V and 7 bases at J; junction bases unmatched: 7. Germline CDR1 reads SGDLS; CDR2 reads YYNGEE. This CDR3 has 15 residues. The CDR3 sequence: CASSVAGGKYNEQFF. The CDR3 bases are TGTGCCAGCAGCGTAGCAGGGGGAAAGTATAATGAGCAGTTCTTC. Full variable domain (outside the CDR3, taken from reference TRBV9 and TRBJ2-1): DSGVTQTPKHLITATGQRVTLRCSPRSGDLSVYWYQQSLDQGLQFLIQYYNGEERAKGNILERFSAQQFPDLHSELNLSSLELGDSALYFCASSVAGGKYNEQFFGPGTRLTVL.

The chain couples TRBV19 to TRBJ1-2; 10 nucleotides match TRBD1. The CDR3 runs to 15 residues. V lost 3 bases to trimming and J lost 4 bases; unmatched junction nucleotides: 5. The germline CDR1 and CDR2 sequences are LNHDA and SQIVND (reference sequence). The CDR3 nucleotides read TGTGCCAGTAGTATCCCGGGACAGGGGATCTATGGCTACACCTTC. Translation gives CASSIPGQGIYGYTF.

By share, this clone counts as medium-sized. V usage is TRBV29-1 and J usage is TRBJ2-5; 8 bases match TRBD2. The CDR3 spans 13 residues. The ends lost 1 base at V and 7 bases at J; junction bases unmatched: 5. The germline gives CDR1 SQVTM, CDR2 ANQGSEA. Here the CDR3 reads CSVEASGGGTQYF. For the CDR3, the DNA is TGCAGCGTTGAAGCGAGCGGGGGTGGGACCCAGTACTTC.

This clone was seen only once. This chain links TRBV25-1 with TRBJ1-2, with D tentatively TRBD1 (5 bases). Germline assignment: CDR1 MGHDK and CDR2 SYGVNS. V lost 3 bases and J lost 8, with 19 bases in between. The CDR3 totals 15 residues. CDR3 protein: CASSDPPGREGGYTF. In DNA, the CDR3 is TGTGCCAGCAGTGACCCCCCGGGAAGGGAGGGGGGCTACACCTTC.

The CDR3: CASSFGQGAREQYF. In DNA, the CDR3 is TGTGCCAGCAGCTTCGGACAGGGGGCGAGAGAGCAGTACTTC. The V call is TRBV7-3, the J call TRBJ2-7; 11 bases align to TRBD1. The V segment lost 3 bases and the J segment 7 bases; nucleotides outside the gene matches: 5. This CDR3 region has 14 residues. In germline, CDR1 is SGHTA, CDR2 FQGTGA. The full variable domain, its missing parts supplied by reference TRBV7-3 and TRBJ2-7, is GAGVSQTPSNKVTEKGKYVELRCDPISGHTALYWYRQSLGQGPEFLIYFQGTGAADDSGLPNDRFFAVRPEGSVSTLKIQRTERGDSAVYLCASSFGQGAREQYFGPGTRLTVT.

This chain connects TRBV7-2 to TRBJ1-1; possibly TRBD1 for D (6 bases). Germline V gene lookup returns CDR1 SGHTA and CDR2 FQGNSA. The V end was cut by 1 base, the J end by 6 bases, with 15 bases between. The CDR3 consists of 15 residues. The CDR3 spells CASSLGFSGVAEAFF. For the CDR3, the DNA is TGTGCCAGCAGCTTAGGGTTCTCAGGGGTGGCTGAAGCTTTCTTT.

This sequence joins TRBV7-6 and TRBJ2-1, with 8 bases matching TRBD2. This CDR3 is 18 amino acids long. The germline V gene has CDR1 SGHVS and CDR2 FNYEAQ. Unmatched junction bases numbered 12, after V lost 2 bases and J lost 3 bases. In DNA form, the CDR3 reads TGTGCCAGCAGCTTATCGGGCAGCGGGGGATATCTCTACAATGAGCAGTTCTTC. This translates into CASSLSGSGGYLYNEQFF. Drawing the rest from reference TRBV7-6 and TRBJ2-1, the complete variable domain is GAGVSQSPRYKVTKRGQDVALRCDPISGHVSLYWYRQALGQGPEFLTYFNYEAQQDKSGLPNDRFSAERPEGSISTLTIQRTEQRDSAMYRCASSLSGSGGYLYNEQFFGPGTRLTVL.

V is TRBV19 and J is TRBJ2-7; D not resolved. The CDR3 sequence is 14 residues long. The ends were cut back, 4 bases at V and 4 bases at J, with 14 bases in the middle. CDR1 is LNHDA and CDR2 is SQIVND in the germline V gene (reference sequence). CDR3 in amino acids: CASSTFERAYEQYF. The CDR3 DNA sequence: TGTGCCAGTAGTACTTTCGAAAGAGCTTACGAGCAGTACTTC. Drawing the rest from reference TRBV19 and TRBJ2-7, the complete variable domain is DGGITQSPKYLFRKEGQNVTLSCEQNLNHDAMYWYRQDPGQGLRLIYYSQIVNDFQKGDIAEGYSVSREKKESFPLTVTSAQKNPTAFYLCASSTFERAYEQYFGPGTRLTVT.

J is TRBJ2-7 and V is TRBV5-1; D not resolved. The germline V gene encodes CDR1 SGHRS and CDR2 YFSETQ. V gave up 1 base and J gave up 1 base, with 15 bases separating them. This CDR3 is 16 amino acids long. CDR3 protein: CASSLKNRLISYEQYF. The CDR3 DNA is TGCGCCAGCAGCTTGAAGAACCGATTGATTTCCTACGAGCAGTACTTC.

The chain couples TRBV19 to TRBJ1-2; 10 bases map to TRBD1. CDR1 LNHDA and CDR2 SQIVND come from the germline V gene (reference sequence). This CDR3 comprises 14 residues. V was pared by 6 bases and J by 8 bases, with 9 bases of the junction left unmatched. CDR3 in amino acids: CASRPNDRGRGYTF. The CDR3, as DNA: TGTGCCAGTAGGCCAAACGACAGGGGGCGAGGCTACACCTTC.

The gene calls are TRBV27 and TRBJ1-6, with D maybe TRBD1 (5 bases). Trimming shortened V by 6 bases and J by 12 bases, and 21 bases separated the two germline ends. The length of the CDR3 is 15 residues. Germline CDR1 is MNHEY and CDR2 is SMNVEV (reference sequence). The CDR3 region is CASRNRDYDSGPLHF. CDR3 nucleotides: TGTGCCAGCAGGAACCGGGACTACGATTCTGGACCCCTCCACTTT.